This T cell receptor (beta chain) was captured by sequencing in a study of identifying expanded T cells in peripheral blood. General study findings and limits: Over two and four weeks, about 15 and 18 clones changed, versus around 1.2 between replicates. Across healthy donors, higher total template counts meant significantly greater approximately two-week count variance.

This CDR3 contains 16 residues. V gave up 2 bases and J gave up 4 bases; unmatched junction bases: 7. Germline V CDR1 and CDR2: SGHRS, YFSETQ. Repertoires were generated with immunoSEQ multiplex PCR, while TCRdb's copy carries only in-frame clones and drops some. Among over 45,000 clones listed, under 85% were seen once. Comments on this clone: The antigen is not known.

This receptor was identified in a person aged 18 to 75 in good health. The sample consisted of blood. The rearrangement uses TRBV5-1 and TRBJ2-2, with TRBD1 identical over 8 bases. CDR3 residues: CASSLTTGVSTGELFF. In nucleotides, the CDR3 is TGCGCCAGCAGCTTAACGACAGGGGTGTCCACCGGGGAGCTGTTTTTT.